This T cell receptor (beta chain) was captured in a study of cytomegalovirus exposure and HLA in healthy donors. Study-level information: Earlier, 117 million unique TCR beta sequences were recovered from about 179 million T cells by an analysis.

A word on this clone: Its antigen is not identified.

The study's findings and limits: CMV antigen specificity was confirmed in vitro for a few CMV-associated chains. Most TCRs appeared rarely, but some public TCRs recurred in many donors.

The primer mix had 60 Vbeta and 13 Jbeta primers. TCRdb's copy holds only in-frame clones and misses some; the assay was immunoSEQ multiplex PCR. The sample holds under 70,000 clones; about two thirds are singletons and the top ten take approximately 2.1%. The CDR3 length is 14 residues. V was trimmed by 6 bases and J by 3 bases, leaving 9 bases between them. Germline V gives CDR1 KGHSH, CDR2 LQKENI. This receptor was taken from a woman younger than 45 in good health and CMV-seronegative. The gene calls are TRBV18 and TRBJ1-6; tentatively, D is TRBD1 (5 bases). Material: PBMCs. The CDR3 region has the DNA TGTGCCAGCTCGCGGGACGGCTATAATTCACCCCTCCACTTT. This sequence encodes CASSRDGYNSPLHF.